A selection of T cell receptor beta chains follows, all from one sample in a study of control samples from healthy donors and cancer patients. TCRdb's table, derived via immunoSEQ multiplex PCR, lists solely in-frame clones and lacks some. The sample includes fewer than 90,000 clones, roughly 92% seen only once; the top ten take about 6%. Source material: blood. These receptors were collected from a woman aged 35 to 49 in good health. The CDR3 runs from the conserved cysteine through the conserved F or W. D genes are given only for firm matches. Some rows have no size entry. The others give once, few or many, or a class for an expanded clone.

V gene	J gene	clone size	D gene	CDR3 protein	CDR3 DNA
TRBV30	TRBJ1-1	.	.	CAWSVRHNTEAFF	TGTGCCTGGAGTGTAAGACATAACACTGAAGCTTTCTTT
TRBV3-1/TRBV3-2	TRBJ2-1	.	.	CASRAGTLFNEQFF	TGTGCCAGCAGGGCCGGGACCTTGTTTAATGAGCAGTTCTTC
TRBV4-2	TRBJ2-7	.	TRBD2	CASSQVEGLGSYEQYF	TGTGCCAGCAGCCAAGTGGAGGGACTAGGGTCCTACGAGCAGTACTTC
TRBV30	TRBJ2-6	.	.	CAWERGSGANVLTF	TGTGCCTGGGAGAGAGGCTCTGGGGCCAACGTCCTGACTTTC
TRBV5-1	TRBJ2-7	.	.	CASSLGGDIHEQYF	TGCGCCAGCAGCTTGGGAGGGGACATCCACGAGCAGTACTTC
TRBV5-8	TRBJ2-5	.	.	CASRHGAGDLESYQETQYF	TGTGCCAGCAGACATGGGGCAGGGGACCTAGAGTCGTACCAAGAGACCCAGTACTTC
TRBV5-1	TRBJ2-1	.	.	CASSQERDIDNEQFF	TGCGCCAGCAGCCAAGAGCGGGACATCGACAATGAGCAGTTCTTC
TRBV30	TRBJ2-7	.	TRBD1	CAWSVPGWDRDHEQYF	TGTGCCTGGAGTGTACCCGGATGGGACAGGGACCACGAGCAGTACTTC
TRBV5-1	TRBJ2-1	once	.	CASSLEAAYNEQFF	TGCGCCAGCAGCTTGGAAGCAGCGTACAATGAGCAGTTCTTC
TRBV3-1/TRBV3-2	TRBJ2-1	.	TRBD2	CASSQGLADYNEQFF	TGTGCCAGCAGCCAAGGACTAGCGGATTACAATGAGCAGTTCTTC
TRBV6-2/TRBV6-3	TRBJ1-1	.	.	CASSPQDSYTEAFF	TGTGCCAGCAGTCCCCAAGACAGTTACACTGAAGCTTTCTTT
TRBV12-3/TRBV12-4	TRBJ1-1	.	TRBD1	CASSQGAFTEAFF	TGTGCCAGCAGTCAGGGGGCTTTTACTGAAGCTTTCTTT
TRBV6-5	TRBJ2-2	.	TRBD1	CASRPTGQGSGELFF	TGTGCCAGCAGGCCTACTGGACAGGGCTCCGGGGAGCTGTTTTTT
TRBV12-5	TRBJ2-7	.	TRBD2	CASGLVPLAGATYEQYF	TGTGCTAGTGGTTTGGTACCCCTAGCGGGGGCTACCTACGAGCAGTACTTC
TRBV5-1	TRBJ1-4	.	.	CASSLERPNEKLFF	TGCGCCAGCAGCTTGGAGCGTCCTAATGAAAAACTGTTTTTT
TRBV7-9	TRBJ2-7	.	TRBD2	CASSLTSASGRYEQYF	TGTGCCAGCAGCTTAACTAGCGCTAGCGGGAGGTACGAGCAGTACTTC
TRBV4-1	TRBJ1-3	.	.	CASSHQSSGNTIYF	TGCGCCAGCAGCCATCAAAGCTCTGGAAACACCATATATTTT
TRBV6-5	TRBJ1-3	.	.	CASRNSGNTIYF	TGTGCCAGCAGGAACTCTGGAAACACCATATATTTT
TRBV27	TRBJ2-6	once	.	CASSPEVGLGGANVLTF	TGTGCCAGCAGTCCCGAGGTGGGTTTAGGTGGGGCCAACGTCCTGACTTTC
TRBV18	TRBJ2-2	.	.	CASSPQDTGELFF	TGTGCCAGCTCCCCCCAGGACACCGGGGAGCTGTTTTTT
TRBV7-9	TRBJ1-3	once	.	CASSFTLPGGNTIYF	TGTGCCAGCAGCTTCACCCTGCCGGGGGGAAACACCATATATTTT
TRBV6-5	TRBJ2-3	.	.	CASSYSGPTDTQYF	TGTGCCAGCAGTTACTCGGGACCCACAGATACGCAGTATTTT
TRBV2	TRBJ1-5	.	.	CASSGGPYPRAYSNQPQHF	TGTGCCAGCAGTGGTGGCCCCTACCCGAGGGCATATAGCAATCAGCCCCAGCATTTT
TRBV7-9	TRBJ1-1	.	TRBD1	CASSLGTVTKRAFF	TGTGCCAGCAGCTTGGGGACAGTGACAAAGCGGGCTTTCTTT
TRBV18	TRBJ2-1	.	.	CASSPVTSLWDEQFF	TGTGCCAGCTCACCAGTCACCTCCCTATGGGATGAGCAGTTCTTC
TRBV19	TRBJ2-4	once	.	CASSMGHPNIQYF	TGTGCCAGTAGTATGGGACATCCCAACATTCAGTACTTC
TRBV19	TRBJ1-5	.	TRBD1	CASNLQGVNQPQHF	TGTGCCAGTAATCTACAGGGGGTCAATCAGCCCCAGCATTTT
TRBV6-5	TRBJ2-5	.	TRBD1	CASSIQGYQETQYF	TGTGCCAGCAGTATACAGGGGTACCAAGAGACCCAGTACTTC
TRBV9	TRBJ2-7	.	TRBD1	CASSPGDRGYEQYF	TGTGCCAGCAGCCCCGGGGACAGGGGTTACGAGCAGTACTTC
TRBV11-2	TRBJ2-7	.	.	CASSLGGGKVYEQYF	TGTGCCAGCAGCTTAGGAGGGGGTAAGGTCTACGAGCAGTACTTC
TRBV11-3	TRBJ1-1	.	.	CASGEAFF	TGTGCCAGCGGCGAAGCTTTCTTT
TRBV5-6	TRBJ2-7	.	.	CASSLAKAYYEQYF	TGTGCCAGCAGCTTGGCCAAAGCGTACTACGAGCAGTACTTC
TRBV5-1	TRBJ1-1	.	.	CASTRGSMDTEAFF	TGCGCCAGCACCAGGGGCAGTATGGACACTGAAGCTTTCTTT
TRBV19	TRBJ2-1	.	TRBD2	CASSMRLAGQYNEQFF	TGTGCCAGTAGTATGCGCCTAGCGGGTCAGTACAATGAGCAGTTCTTC
TRBV21-1	TRBJ1-1	.	.	CARFGQKRTEAFF	TGTGCCAGGTTTGGACAGAAACGCACTGAAGCTTTCTTT
TRBV4-3	TRBJ2-7	.	.	CASSQGERAGEQYF	TGCGCCAGCAGCCAAGGGGAAAGGGCGGGCGAGCAGTACTTC
TRBV11-3	TRBJ2-2	.	.	CASSADTGELFF	TGTGCCAGCAGCGCTGATACCGGGGAGCTGTTTTTT
TRBV5-1	TRBJ1-2	.	TRBD1	CASSLGGAGGYNNYGYTF	TGCGCCAGCAGCTTAGGCGGAGCAGGGGGATATAATAACTATGGCTACACCTTC
TRBV7-2	TRBJ2-3	.	TRBD2	CASSSSGHNTDTQYF	TGTGCCAGCAGCTCTAGCGGTCACAACACAGATACGCAGTATTTT
TRBV3-1/TRBV3-2	TRBJ2-5	.	TRBD1	CASSQDAGGGKTQYF	TGTGCCAGCAGCCAAGATGCAGGGGGCGGGAAGACCCAGTACTTC
TRBV5-6	TRBJ2-5	.	.	CASSTLGNQETQYF	TGTGCCAGCAGCACCCTCGGCAACCAAGAGACCCAGTACTTC
TRBV9	TRBJ2-7	.	.	CASSVGVPYDEQYF	TGTGCCAGCAGCGTAGGGGTCCCGTACGACGAGCAGTACTTC
TRBV10-3	TRBJ2-5	once	TRBD2	CAISDGGETQYF	TGTGCCATCAGTGACGGGGGGGAGACCCAGTACTTC
TRBV4-2	TRBJ2-3	.	.	CASSQVLGGPTDTQYF	TGTGCCAGCAGCCAAGTTCTCGGGGGACCAACAGATACGCAGTATTTT
TRBV6-5	TRBJ1-3	once	.	CASSYSKLYSGNTIYF	TGTGCCAGCAGTTACTCGAAGCTATACTCTGGAAACACCATATATTTT
TRBV7-9	TRBJ2-1	.	TRBD2	CASSLVPFSGRMDRKEQFF	TGTGCCAGCAGCTTAGTCCCATTTAGCGGGAGAATGGATCGGAAGGAGCAGTTCTTC
TRBV29-1	TRBJ2-2	.	.	CSVHRGTNTGELFF	TGCAGCGTTCACCGGGGAACGAACACCGGGGAGCTGTTTTTT